This T cell receptor beta chain was sequenced for a study of blood T cell repertoires in COVID-19. About the study: Some COVID-19 samples were acute and others convalescent; all came from the United States, Italy and Spain. PBMCs, B-cell-depleted T cells, or T cells were the source of the cDNA or gDNA that made up the material.

Per the original methods: It was from reference gene primer amplification that nucleated cell counts were estimated. Sequencing used immunoSEQ multiplex PCR; TCRdb keeps in-frame clones, though not all of them. Clone size and the V and J calls come from that table; the DNA yielded D and trimming. The sample records some 48,000 clones, 86% being singletons. Germline loops: CDR1 MNHEY, CDR2 SVGEGT. This CDR3 is built from 21 residues. V was pared by 0 bases and J by 0 bases, with 17 bases of the junction left unmatched. The TCR comes from a human donor in a cohort sampled during active COVID-19. The sample was peripheral blood. This chain links TRBV6-2 or TRBV6-3 with TRBJ1-1, with 9 bases lining up with TRBD1. The CDR3 sequence is CASSYSIYRGLDGTMNTEAFF. The CDR3 nucleotides read TGTGCCAGCAGTTACTCGATTTACAGGGGGCTGGATGGAACCATGAACACTGAAGCTTTCTTT.